The following is a T cell receptor (beta chain) sequence with its context. Its antigen is unidentified. Trimming took 7 bases from V and 7 from J, leaving 19 bases between them. CDR1 and CDR2 from the germline V gene are MNHNS and SASEGT. The CDR3 sequence is 14 residues long. This sample was included in a study of cytotoxic CD8 clonotypes in ibrutinib-treated CLL. Turning to the study itself: IGHV unmutated under 18; relapsed/refractory about a dozen; treatment-naive about 15. Study-wide points: Having risen at ibrutinib response, clonality had fallen back toward baseline by progression. Baseline levels of clonality went above those of age-matched healthy donors and moved with circulating CD8+ T-cell counts.

Only in-frame clones appear in the TCRdb table, and some are missing; sequencing was by immunoSEQ multiplex PCR. The table records fewer than 400,000 clones, 67% of them present only once. The sequenced sample was PBMCs, obtained after 36 months of ibrutinib treatment. The chain couples TRBV6-1 to TRBJ1-2, with D maybe TRBD1 (5 bases). The sequence was collected from a human donor with chronic lymphocytic leukemia. CDR3 DNA: TGTGCCAGCAATGTAGAAAACGGGGCAGGTGGCTACACCTTC. Its translation: CASNVENGAGGYTF.